This T cell receptor beta chain was observed in a study of identical twins. This clonotype showed up just a few times. TCRdb reprocessed the 5' RACE reads via MiXCR and lists one record per CDR3 protein. The sample records 750,000 to 950,000 distinct CDR3 sequences, over 9% being singletons. V gave up 4 bases and J gave up 9 bases; unmatched junction bases: 12. The germline V gene encodes CDR1 LGHDT and CDR2 YNNKEL (reference sequence). The CDR3 covers 15 residues. This sample was shared with a second study, whose subject was yellow fever vaccine responses in identical twins.

The J gene is TRBJ2-1, the V gene TRBV3-1; TRBD2 matches at 7 bases. This sequence was found in a woman between 18 and 29 years old in good health. The specimen sequenced was PBMCs. CDR3 DNA sequence: TGTGCCAGCAGCCCCGGGACTACCATCGGGGGTGAGCAGTTCTTC. Its protein is CASSPGTTIGGEQFF.